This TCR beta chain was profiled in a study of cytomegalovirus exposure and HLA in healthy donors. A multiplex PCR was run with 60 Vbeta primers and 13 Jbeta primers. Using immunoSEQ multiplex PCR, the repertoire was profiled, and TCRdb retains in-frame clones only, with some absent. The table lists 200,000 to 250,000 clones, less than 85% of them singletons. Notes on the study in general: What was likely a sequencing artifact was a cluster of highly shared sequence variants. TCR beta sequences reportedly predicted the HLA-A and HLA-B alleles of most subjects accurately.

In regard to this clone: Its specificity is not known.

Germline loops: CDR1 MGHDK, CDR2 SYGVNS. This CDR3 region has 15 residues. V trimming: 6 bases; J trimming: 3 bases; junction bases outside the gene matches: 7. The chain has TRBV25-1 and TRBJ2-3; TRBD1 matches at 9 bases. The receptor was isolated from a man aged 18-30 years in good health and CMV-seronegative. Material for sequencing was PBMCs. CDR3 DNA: TGTGCCAGCAGCGCCGGGACAGGGAAGACAGATACGCAGTATTTT. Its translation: CASSAGTGKTDTQYF.